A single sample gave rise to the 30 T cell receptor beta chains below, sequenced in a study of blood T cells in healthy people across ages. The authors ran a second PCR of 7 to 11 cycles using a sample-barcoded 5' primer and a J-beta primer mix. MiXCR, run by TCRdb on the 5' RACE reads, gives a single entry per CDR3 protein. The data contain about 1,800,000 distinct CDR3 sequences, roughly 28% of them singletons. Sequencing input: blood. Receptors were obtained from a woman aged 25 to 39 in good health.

The CDR3 is CASSQDTTYGYTF. The DNA of the CDR3 is TGTGCCAGCAGCCAGGACACCACCTATGGCTACACCTTC. The chain uses TRBV3-1 and TRBJ1-2; D is perhaps TRBD1 (5 bases). The CDR3 runs to 13 residues. Germline-derived CDR1 and CDR2 are LGHDT and YNNKEL (reference sequence). V was clipped by 3 bases and J by 4 bases, with 9 bases between them.

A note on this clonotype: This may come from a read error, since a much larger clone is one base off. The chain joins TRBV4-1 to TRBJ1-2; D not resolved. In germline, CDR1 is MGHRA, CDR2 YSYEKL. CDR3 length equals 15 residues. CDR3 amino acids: CASSQEGVGNYGCTF. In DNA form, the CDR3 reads TGCGCCAGCAGCCAAGAAGGAGTCGGCAACTATGGCTGCACCTTC.

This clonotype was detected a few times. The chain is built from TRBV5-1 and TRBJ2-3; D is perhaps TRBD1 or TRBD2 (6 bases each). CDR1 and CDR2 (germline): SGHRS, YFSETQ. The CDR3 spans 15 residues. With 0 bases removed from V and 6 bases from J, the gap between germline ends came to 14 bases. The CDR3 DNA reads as TGCGCCAGCAGCTTGGAGGGGGGAGTCTGGGATACGCAGTATTTT. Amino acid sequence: CASSLEGGVWDTQYF.

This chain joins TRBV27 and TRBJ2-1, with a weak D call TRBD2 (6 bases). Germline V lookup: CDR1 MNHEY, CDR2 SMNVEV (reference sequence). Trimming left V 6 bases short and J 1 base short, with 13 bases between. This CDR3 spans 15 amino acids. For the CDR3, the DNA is TGTGCCAGCAGCTTTAGCGGAAAATCCTACAATGAGCAGTTCTTC. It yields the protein CASSFSGKSYNEQFF.

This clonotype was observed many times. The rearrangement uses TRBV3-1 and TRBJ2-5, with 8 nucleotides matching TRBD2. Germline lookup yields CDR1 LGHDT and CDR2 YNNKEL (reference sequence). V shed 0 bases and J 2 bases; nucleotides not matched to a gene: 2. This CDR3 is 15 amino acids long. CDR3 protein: CASSQDGGAQETQYF. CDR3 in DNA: TGTGCCAGCAGCCAAGACGGGGGGGCTCAAGAGACCCAGTACTTC.

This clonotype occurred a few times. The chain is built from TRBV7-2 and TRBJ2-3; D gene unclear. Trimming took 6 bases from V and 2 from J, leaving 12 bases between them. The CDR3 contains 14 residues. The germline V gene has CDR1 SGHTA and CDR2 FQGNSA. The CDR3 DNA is TGTGCCAGCAGTTGGAGCGTGATCACAGATACGCAGTATTTT. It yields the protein CASSWSVITDTQYF.

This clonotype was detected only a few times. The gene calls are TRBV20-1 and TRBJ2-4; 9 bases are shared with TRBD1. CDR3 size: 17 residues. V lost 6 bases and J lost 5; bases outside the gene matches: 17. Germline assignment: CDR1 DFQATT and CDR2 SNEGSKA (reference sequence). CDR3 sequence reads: CSAPARTGVGGQNIQYF. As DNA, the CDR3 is TGCAGTGCCCCGGCCAGGACAGGGGTTGGGGGCCAAAACATTCAGTACTTC.

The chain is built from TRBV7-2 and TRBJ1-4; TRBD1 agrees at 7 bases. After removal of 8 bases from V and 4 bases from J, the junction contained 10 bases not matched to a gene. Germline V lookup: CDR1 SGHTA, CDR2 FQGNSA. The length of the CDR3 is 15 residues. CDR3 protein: CASGRQGWINEKLFF. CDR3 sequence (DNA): TGTGCCAGCGGCCGACAGGGTTGGATTAATGAAAAACTGTTTTTT.

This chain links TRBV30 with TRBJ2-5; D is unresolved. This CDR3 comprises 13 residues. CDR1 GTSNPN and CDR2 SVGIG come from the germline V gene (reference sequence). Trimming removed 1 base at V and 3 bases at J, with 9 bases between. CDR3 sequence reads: CAWSGGLEETQYF. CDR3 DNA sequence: TGTGCCTGGAGTGGTGGATTAGAAGAGACCCAGTACTTC. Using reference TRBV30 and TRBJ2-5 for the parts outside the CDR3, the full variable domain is SQTIHQWPATLVQPVGSPLSLECTVEGTSNPNLYWYRQAAGRGLQLLFYSVGIGQISSEVPQNLSASRPQDRQFILSSKKLLLSDSGFYLCAWSGGLEETQYFGPGTRLLVL.

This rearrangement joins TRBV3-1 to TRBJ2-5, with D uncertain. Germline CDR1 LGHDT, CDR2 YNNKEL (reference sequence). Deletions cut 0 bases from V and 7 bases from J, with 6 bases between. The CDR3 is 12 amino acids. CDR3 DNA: TGTGCCAGCAGCCAAGAGAGACGGACCCAGTACTTC. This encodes CASSQERRTQYF.

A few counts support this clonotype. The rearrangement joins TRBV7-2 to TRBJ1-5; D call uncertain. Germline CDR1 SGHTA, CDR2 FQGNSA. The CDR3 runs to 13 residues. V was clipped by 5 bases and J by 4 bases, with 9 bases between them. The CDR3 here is CASSHGRNQPQHF. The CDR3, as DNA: TGTGCCAGCAGCCACGGTCGTAATCAGCCCCAGCATTTT.

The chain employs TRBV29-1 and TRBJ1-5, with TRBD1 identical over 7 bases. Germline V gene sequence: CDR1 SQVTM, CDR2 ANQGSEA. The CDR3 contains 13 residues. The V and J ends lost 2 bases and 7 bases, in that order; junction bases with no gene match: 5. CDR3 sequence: CSVETGANQPQHF. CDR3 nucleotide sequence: TGCAGCGTTGAAACAGGGGCAAACCAGCCCCAGCATTTT.

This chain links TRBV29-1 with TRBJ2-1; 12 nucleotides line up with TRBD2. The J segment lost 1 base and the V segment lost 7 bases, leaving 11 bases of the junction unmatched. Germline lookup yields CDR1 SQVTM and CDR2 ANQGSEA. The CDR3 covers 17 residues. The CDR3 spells CSAVGTSGQGSYNEQFF. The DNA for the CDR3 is TGCAGCGCCGTCGGGACTAGCGGGCAGGGATCCTACAATGAGCAGTTCTTC.

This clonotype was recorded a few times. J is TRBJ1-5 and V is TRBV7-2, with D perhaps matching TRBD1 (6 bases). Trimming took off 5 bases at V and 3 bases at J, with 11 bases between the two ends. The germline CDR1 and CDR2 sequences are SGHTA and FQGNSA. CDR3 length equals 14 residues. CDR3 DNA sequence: TGTGCCAGCAGCCCTAACAGGGCCAATCAGCCCCAGCATTTT. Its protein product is CASSPNRANQPQHF.

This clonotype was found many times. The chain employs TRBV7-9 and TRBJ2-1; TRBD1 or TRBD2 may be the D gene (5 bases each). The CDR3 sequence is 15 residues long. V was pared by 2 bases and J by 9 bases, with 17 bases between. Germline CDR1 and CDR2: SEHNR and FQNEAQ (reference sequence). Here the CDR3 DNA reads TGTGCCAGCAGCTTAAAGACCGCTGAGGGGATTGAGCAGTTCTTC. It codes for CASSLKTAEGIEQFF.

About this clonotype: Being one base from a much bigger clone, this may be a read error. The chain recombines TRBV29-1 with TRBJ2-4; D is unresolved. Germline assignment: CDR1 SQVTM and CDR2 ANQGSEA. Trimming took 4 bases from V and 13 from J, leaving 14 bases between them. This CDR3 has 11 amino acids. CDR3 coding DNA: TGCAGCGTTGTTGGGGTGGGCGTGCAGTACTTC. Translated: CSVVGVGVQYF.

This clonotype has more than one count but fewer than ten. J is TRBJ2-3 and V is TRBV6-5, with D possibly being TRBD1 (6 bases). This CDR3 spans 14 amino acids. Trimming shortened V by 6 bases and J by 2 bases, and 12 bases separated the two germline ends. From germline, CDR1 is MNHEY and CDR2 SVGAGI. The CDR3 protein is CASSRDTITDTQYF. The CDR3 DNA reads TGTGCCAGCAGCCGGGACACAATCACAGATACGCAGTATTTT.

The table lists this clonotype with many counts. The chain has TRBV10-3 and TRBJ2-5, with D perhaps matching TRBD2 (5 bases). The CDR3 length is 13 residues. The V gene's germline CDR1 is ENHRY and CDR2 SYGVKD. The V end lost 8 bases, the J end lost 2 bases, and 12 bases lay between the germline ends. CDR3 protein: CAIGSRLQETQYF. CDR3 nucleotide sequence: TGTGCCATCGGGTCCAGACTACAAGAGACCCAGTACTTC.

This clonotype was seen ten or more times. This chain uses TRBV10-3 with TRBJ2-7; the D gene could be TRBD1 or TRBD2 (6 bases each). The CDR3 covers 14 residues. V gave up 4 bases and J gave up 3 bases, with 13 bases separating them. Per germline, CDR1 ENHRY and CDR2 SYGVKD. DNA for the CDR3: TGTGCCATCAGTGTAGACAGGAGGGACTACGAGCAGTACTTC. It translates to CAISVDRRDYEQYF.

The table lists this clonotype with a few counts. CDR3 sequence (DNA): TGTGCCAGCAGAACAGGGAAGAATCAGCCCCAGCATTTT. Amino acids: CASRTGKNQPQHF. V and J are TRBV12-3 or TRBV12-4 and TRBJ1-5, with TRBD1 as a possible D gene (6 bases). The CDR3 sequence is 13 residues long. Trimming removed 6 bases at V and 4 bases at J, with 10 bases between.

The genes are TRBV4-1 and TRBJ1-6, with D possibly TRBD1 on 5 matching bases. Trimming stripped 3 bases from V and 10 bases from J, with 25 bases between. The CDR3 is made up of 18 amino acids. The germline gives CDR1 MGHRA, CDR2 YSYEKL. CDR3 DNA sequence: TGCGCCAGCAGCCACGATACCGCCCGCATAGGGGAGGAATCACCCCTCCACTTT. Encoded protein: CASSHDTARIGEESPLHF.

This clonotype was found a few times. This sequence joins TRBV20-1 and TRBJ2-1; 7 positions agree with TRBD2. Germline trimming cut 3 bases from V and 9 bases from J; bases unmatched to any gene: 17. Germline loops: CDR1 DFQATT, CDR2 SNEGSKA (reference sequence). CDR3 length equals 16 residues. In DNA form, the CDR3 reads TGCAGTGCTAGTGGGGGGTTAGGCGCGGGAGTTGCTGAGCAGTTCTTC. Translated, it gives CSASGGLGAGVAEQFF.

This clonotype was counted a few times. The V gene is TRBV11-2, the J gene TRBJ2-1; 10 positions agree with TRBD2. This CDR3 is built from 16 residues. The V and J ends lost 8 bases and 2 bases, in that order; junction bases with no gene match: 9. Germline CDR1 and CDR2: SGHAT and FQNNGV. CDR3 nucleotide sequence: TGTGCCAGCGCAGTCTTAGCGGGGGGTACCTACAATGAGCAGTTCTTC. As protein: CASAVLAGGTYNEQFF.

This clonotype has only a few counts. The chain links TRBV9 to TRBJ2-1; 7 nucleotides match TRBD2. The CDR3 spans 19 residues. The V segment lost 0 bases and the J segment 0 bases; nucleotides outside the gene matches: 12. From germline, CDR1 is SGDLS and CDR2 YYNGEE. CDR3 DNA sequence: TGTGCCAGCAGCGTAGCGCGGGAGACAGAAACGAGCTCCTACAATGAGCAGTTCTTC. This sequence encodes CASSVARETETSSYNEQFF.

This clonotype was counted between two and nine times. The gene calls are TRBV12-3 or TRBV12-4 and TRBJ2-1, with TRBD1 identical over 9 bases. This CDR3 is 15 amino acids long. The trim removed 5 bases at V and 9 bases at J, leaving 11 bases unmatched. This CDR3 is CASSQTGGATGEQFF. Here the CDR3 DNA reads TGTGCCAGCAGTCAAACAGGGGGCGCGACGGGTGAGCAGTTCTTC.

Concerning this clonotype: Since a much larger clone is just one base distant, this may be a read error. CDR3: CAGSLRGRGYEQYF. In DNA, the CDR3 is TGTGCCGGCAGTTTAAGGGGGAGGGGATACGAGCAGTACTTC. V usage is TRBV12-3 or TRBV12-4 and J usage is TRBJ2-7; weak D call: TRBD2 (7 bases). The CDR3 has 14 amino acids.

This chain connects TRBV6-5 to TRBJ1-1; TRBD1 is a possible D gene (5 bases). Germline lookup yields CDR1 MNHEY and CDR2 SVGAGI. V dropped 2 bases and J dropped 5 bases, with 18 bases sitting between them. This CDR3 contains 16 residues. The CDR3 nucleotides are TGTGCCAGCAGTTACGCCTTGGGTGGGGGAGAAACTGAAGCTTTCTTT. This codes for CASSYALGGGETEAFF.

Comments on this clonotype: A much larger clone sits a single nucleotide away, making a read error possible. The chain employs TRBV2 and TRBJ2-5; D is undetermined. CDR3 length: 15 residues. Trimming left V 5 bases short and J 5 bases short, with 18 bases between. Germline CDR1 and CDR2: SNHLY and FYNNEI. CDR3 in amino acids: CASSKDSPLVETQYF. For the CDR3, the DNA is TGTGCCAGCAGTAAAGACTCCCCGCTCGTGGAGACCCAGTACTTC. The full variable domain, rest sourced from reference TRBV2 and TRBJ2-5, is EPEVTQTPSHQVTQMGQEVILRCVPISNHLYFYWYRQILGQKVEFLVSFYNNEISEKSEIFDDQFSVERPDGSNFTLKIRSTKLEDSAMYFCASSKDSPLVETQYFGPGTRLLVL.

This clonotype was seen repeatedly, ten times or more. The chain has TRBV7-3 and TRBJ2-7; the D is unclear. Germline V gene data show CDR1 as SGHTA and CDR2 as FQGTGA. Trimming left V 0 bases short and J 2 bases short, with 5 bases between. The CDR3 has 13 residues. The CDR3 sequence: CASSLTQAYEQYF. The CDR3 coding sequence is TGTGCCAGCAGCTTAACCCAGGCCTACGAGCAGTACTTC.

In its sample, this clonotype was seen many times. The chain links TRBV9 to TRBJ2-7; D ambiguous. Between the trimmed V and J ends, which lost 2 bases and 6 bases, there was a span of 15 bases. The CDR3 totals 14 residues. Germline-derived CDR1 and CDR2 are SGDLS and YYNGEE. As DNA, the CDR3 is TGTGCCAGCAGCGTGTACTCGACCATCTCCGAGCAGTACTTC. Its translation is CASSVYSTISEQYF.